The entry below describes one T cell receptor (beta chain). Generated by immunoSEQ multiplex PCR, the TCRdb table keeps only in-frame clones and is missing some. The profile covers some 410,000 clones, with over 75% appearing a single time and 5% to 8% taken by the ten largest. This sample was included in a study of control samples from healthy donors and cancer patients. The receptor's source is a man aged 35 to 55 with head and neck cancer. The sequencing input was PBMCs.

The CDR3 reads CASRVAGGPNEQYF. DNA for the CDR3: TGTGCCAGCAGAGTTGCGGGGGGCCCCAACGAGCAGTACTTC. The chain recombines TRBV5-5 with TRBJ2-7, with 8 bases identical to TRBD2. The CDR3 runs to 14 residues. Germline loops: CDR1 SGHKS, CDR2 YYEKEE (reference sequence). With V trimmed by 5 bases and J by 5 bases, 9 bases remained unmatched.